These 10 T cell receptor beta chains came from one sample sequenced in a study of early stage breast cancer tumors. Sequencing used immunoSEQ multiplex PCR; TCRdb keeps in-frame clones, though not all of them. The sample has about 28,000 clones, less than 85% seen once; the top ten hold 12%. Input material: blood. All receptors come from a person aged 55 to 70 with breast cancer.

V gene TRBV7-9 combines with J gene TRBJ1-1, with TRBD1 as a possible D gene (5 bases). The CDR3 contains 14 residues. Trimming pared 3 bases from V and 7 bases from J, leaving 15 bases between. From germline, CDR1 is SEHNR and CDR2 FQNEAQ (reference sequence). This CDR3 reads CASSFPGLLFEAFF. CDR3 DNA sequence: TGTGCCAGCAGCTTCCCGGGACTACTTTTTGAAGCTTTCTTT. Full variable domain (remainder filled in from reference TRBV7-9 and TRBJ1-1): DTGVSQNPRHKITKRGQNVTFRCDPISEHNRLYWYRQTLGQGPEFLTYFQNEAQLEKSRLLSDRFSAERPKGSFSTLEIQRTEQGDSAMYLCASSFPGLLFEAFFGQGTRLTVV.

CDR3 in amino acids: CASSPRLAVPSRYNEQFF. The CDR3 DNA reads TGTGCCAGCAGCCCTCGACTAGCGGTCCCGTCCCGCTACAATGAGCAGTTCTTC. The chain recombines TRBV5-6 with TRBJ2-1; 9 positions agree with TRBD2. The ends lost 4 bases at V and 3 bases at J; junction bases unmatched: 14. Looked up from germline, CDR1 is SGHDT and CDR2 is YYEEEE. This CDR3 region has 18 residues.

Within the sample, this clone is medium-sized. CDR3 sequence (DNA): TGTGCCAGCAGTTTGACAGGGGTCTACTACGAGCAGTACTTC. Protein: CASSLTGVYYEQYF. The V gene is TRBV5-5, the J gene TRBJ2-7; 8 bases agree with TRBD1. This CDR3 is built from 14 residues. The germline gives CDR1 SGHKS, CDR2 YYEKEE (reference sequence). V lost 5 bases to trimming and J lost 3 bases; unmatched junction nucleotides: 7. Based on the CDR3 plus reference TRBV5-5 and TRBJ2-7, the full variable domain is DAGVTQSPTHLIKTRGQQVTLRCSPISGHKSVSWYQQVLGQGPQFIFQYYEKEERGRGNFPDRFSARQFPNYSSELNVNALLLGDSALYLCASSLTGVYYEQYFGPGTRLTVT.

The chain combines TRBV19 with TRBJ1-2; TRBD1 might be the D (5 bases). The V end lost 6 bases, the J end lost 4 bases, and 9 bases lay between the germline ends. CDR1 is LNHDA and CDR2 is SQIVND in the germline V gene (reference sequence). The CDR3 runs to 12 residues. CDR3 DNA: TGTGCCAGTAGGACAGCCGTCTATGGCTACACCTTC. Translating gives CASRTAVYGYTF. The variable domain in full, with the rest retrieved from reference TRBV19 and TRBJ1-2, is DGGITQSPKYLFRKEGQNVTLSCEQNLNHDAMYWYRQDPGQGLRLIYYSQIVNDFQKGDIAEGYSVSREKKESFPLTVTSAQKNPTAFYLCASRTAVYGYTFGSGTRLTVV.

The CDR3 region is CASRGGQGIWPQHF. Here the CDR3 DNA reads TGTGCCAGCAGGGGCGGACAGGGGATCTGGCCCCAGCATTTT. This chain links TRBV2 with TRBJ1-5; TRBD1 matches at 9 bases. The CDR3 extends over 14 amino acids. Germline CDR1 is SNHLY and CDR2 is FYNNEI. J gave up 9 bases and V 6 bases, and 9 bases lay outside the gene matches.

The V gene is TRBV11-3, the J gene TRBJ2-7; 11 bases map to TRBD2. The CDR3 runs to 15 residues. V lost 5 bases, J lost 2 bases, and 5 bases stayed unmatched. CDR1 and CDR2 from the germline V gene are SGHNT and YENEEA. The CDR3: CASSRGTSGAYEQYF. The CDR3 DNA reads TGTGCCAGCAGCCGGGGGACTAGCGGAGCCTACGAGCAGTACTTC.

This clone has a handful of counts. Written as DNA, the CDR3 is TGTGCCAGCAGCTTAGAATTGGGGGCCTTGGGGGGAAACACCATATATTTT. Translated, it gives CASSLELGALGGNTIYF. The rearrangement links TRBV5-4 to TRBJ1-3, with D tentatively TRBD1 (6 bases). The CDR3 covers 17 residues. Per the germline V gene, CDR1 is SGHNT and CDR2 is YYREEE (reference sequence). The V gene lost 2 bases and the J gene lost 4 bases, with 19 bases spanning the gap.

On this clone: The junction differs from germline at one of its ends, possibly a read error. The chain carries TRBV7-3 and TRBJ2-7; the match to TRBD1 covers 8 bases. This CDR3 spans 13 amino acids. Germline CDR1 is SGHTA and CDR2 is FQGTGA. The CDR3 DNA sequence: TGTGCCAGCAGTTTAACAGGGGGCTACGAGCAGTACTTC. The encoded protein is CASSLTGGYEQYF.

The V gene is TRBV7-8, the J gene TRBJ2-7, with 9 bases fitting TRBD1. The CDR3 contains 16 residues. V shed 3 bases and J 4 bases; nucleotides not matched to a gene: 10. The germline CDR1 and CDR2 sequences are SGHVS and FQNEAQ. The CDR3 here is CASSLTGGDHLYEQYF. The CDR3 DNA is TGTGCCAGCAGCTTGACAGGGGGAGATCATCTTTACGAGCAGTACTTC.

V gene TRBV7-2 combines with J gene TRBJ2-1, with D possibly matching TRBD2 (5 bases). The CDR3 consists of 14 residues. From germline, CDR1 is SGHTA and CDR2 FQGNSA. V was shortened by 5 bases and J by 9 bases, with 17 bases between the two germline ends. The DNA of the CDR3 is TGTGCCAGCAGCGGGCCTTACGGGGTGAGTGAGCAGTTCTTC. It is translated as CASSGPYGVSEQFF.